The next 28 T cell receptor beta chains were all read from a single sample in a study of CD8+ T cells in alopecia areata. This sample's treatment: oral pan-JAK inhibitor, 5-10 mg twice daily. TCR sequencing used cDNA made by reverse transcription of extracted RNA. Here immunoSEQ multiplex PCR was the method, and the copy in TCRdb shows in-frame clones only, minus some. Altogether over 150,000 clones are present, around half being singletons, with the ten largest covering about 10%. Sequencing used CD8+ T cells sorted from blood, obtained at week 24, from a patient treated with tofacitinib. The source is a human donor with alopecia areata.

The chain uses TRBV29-1 and TRBJ1-2; D is undetermined. Germline CDR1 reads SQVTM; CDR2 reads ANQGSEA. The length of the CDR3 is 12 residues. CDR3 region: CSATSGPYGYTF. Written as DNA, the CDR3 is TGCAGTGCTACTTCCGGGCCCTATGGCTACACCTTC.

This clone was detected a few times. The V and J genes are TRBV29-1 and TRBJ1-2; D remains unclear. The CDR3 sequence is 11 residues long. Germline V gene data show CDR1 as SQVTM and CDR2 as ANQGSEA. Trimming took 6 bases from V and 6 from J, leaving 11 bases between them. The CDR3 bases are TGCAGCGTCGCGGGTCTTGATGGCTACACCTTC. Protein sequence: CSVAGLDGYTF.

The chain employs TRBV9 and TRBJ2-1, with D unresolved. The V gene lost 2 bases and the J gene lost 0 bases, with 12 bases spanning the gap. This CDR3 is built from 16 residues. Looked up from germline, CDR1 is SGDLS and CDR2 is YYNGEE. CDR3 region: CASSVVVESSYNEQFF. For the CDR3, the DNA is TGTGCCAGCAGCGTGGTAGTCGAGAGCTCCTACAATGAGCAGTTCTTC.

CDR3 sequence: CASSVVETGGPHEQYF. The CDR3 bases are TGTGCCAGCAGCGTAGTAGAGACAGGGGGACCCCACGAGCAGTACTTC. This chain links TRBV9 with TRBJ2-7; TRBD1 matches 9 bases. CDR1 is SGDLS and CDR2 is YYNGEE in the germline V gene. Unmatched junction bases numbered 9, after V lost 0 bases and J lost 5 bases. The CDR3 spans 16 residues. The full variable domain, with the rest looked up from reference TRBV9 and TRBJ2-7, is DSGVTQTPKHLITATGQRVTLRCSPRSGDLSVYWYQQSLDQGLQFLIQYYNGEERAKGNILERFSAQQFPDLHSELNLSSLELGDSALYFCASSVVETGGPHEQYFGPGTRLTVT.

This chain joins TRBV6-5 and TRBJ2-1; D is ambiguous. The CDR3 length is 13 residues. Germline lookup yields CDR1 MNHEY and CDR2 SVGAGI. With 2 bases removed from V and 7 bases from J, the gap between germline ends came to 9 bases. The DNA of the CDR3 is TGTGCCAGCAGTTACCTACAGCATAATGAGCAGTTCTTC. It is translated as CASSYLQHNEQFF.

V is TRBV29-1 and J is TRBJ1-2; 8 positions match TRBD1. Germline CDR1 SQVTM, CDR2 ANQGSEA. The V segment lost 1 base and the J segment 5 bases; nucleotides outside the gene matches: 12. The CDR3 has 16 amino acids. In DNA form, the CDR3 reads TGCAGCGTTGAAGTTCCAGAAAGGACAGGGAGGTATGGCTACACCTTC. Its protein product is CSVEVPERTGRYGYTF.

V gene TRBV6-5 combines with J gene TRBJ2-7; no clear D gene. Trimming pared 6 bases from V and 2 bases from J, leaving 5 bases between. From germline, CDR1 is MNHEY and CDR2 SVGAGI. The CDR3 is made up of 11 amino acids. The chain's CDR3 is CASSEAYEQYF. In DNA form, the CDR3 reads TGTGCCAGCAGCGAGGCCTACGAGCAGTACTTC.

V is TRBV6-6 and J is TRBJ1-2; D gene uncertain. Germline V CDR1 and CDR2: MNHNY, SVGAGI (reference sequence). V was trimmed by 2 bases and J by 4 bases, leaving 11 bases between them. The CDR3 covers 14 residues. This CDR3 is CASSYTEGPYGYTF. DNA of the CDR3: TGTGCCAGCAGTTACACTGAGGGTCCCTATGGCTACACCTTC.

The gene calls are TRBV30 and TRBJ1-1, with D possibly being TRBD1 (6 bases). The CDR3 is made up of 12 amino acids. With 0 bases removed from V and 6 bases from J, the gap between germline ends came to 8 bases. Germline V gives CDR1 GTSNPN, CDR2 SVGIG (reference sequence). The CDR3, as DNA: TGTGCCTGGAGTGTCACAGGGTCTGAAGCTTTCTTT. This sequence encodes CAWSVTGSEAFF.

V usage is TRBV5-1 and J usage is TRBJ1-6; D is unresolved. Germline lookup yields CDR1 SGHRS and CDR2 YFSETQ. V was trimmed by 2 bases and J by 9 bases, leaving 12 bases between them. The CDR3 length is 14 residues. CDR3 nucleotide sequence: TGCGCCAGCAGCTTTAGAATGGGTGGTTCACCCCTCCACTTT. Its protein is CASSFRMGGSPLHF. Filled out from reference TRBV5-1 and TRBJ1-6, the complete variable domain reads KAGVTQTPRYLIKTRGQQVTLSCSPISGHRSVSWYQQTPGQGLQFLFEYFSETQRNKGNFPGRFSGRQFSNSRSEMNVSTLELGDSALYLCASSFRMGGSPLHFGNGTRLTVT.

This clone appeared many times. The rearrangement joins TRBV4-3 to TRBJ2-3, with 8 bases lining up with TRBD1. Trimming cost V 5 bases and J 2 bases; bases outside gene matches: 9. The CDR3 length is 16 residues. CDR1 is LGHNA and CDR2 is YSLEER in the germline V gene. CDR3 DNA sequence: TGCGCCAGCAGCGAATCCCTCCAGGGGGCCACAGATACGCAGTATTTT. This gives the protein CASSESLQGATDTQYF.

This clone was seen a few times. The chain couples TRBV29-1 to TRBJ1-2; D ambiguous. Trimming removed 6 bases from V and 8 bases from J, with 19 bases in between. The CDR3 has 13 residues. The germline gives CDR1 SQVTM, CDR2 ANQGSEA. The CDR3 loop is CSVASAGHGGYTF. The CDR3 nucleotides are TGCAGCGTCGCCTCGGCAGGCCATGGGGGCTACACCTTC. Full variable domain (rest looked up from reference TRBV29-1 and TRBJ1-2): SAVISQKPSRDICQRGTSLTIQCQVDSQVTMMFWYRQQPGQSLTLIATANQGSEATYESGFVIDKFPISRPNLTFSTLTVSNMSPEDSSIYLCSVASAGHGGYTFGSGTRLTVV.

The chain links TRBV4-3 to TRBJ2-7; D remains unclear. Germline V gene data show CDR1 as LGHNA and CDR2 as YSLEER. The CDR3 runs to 15 residues. V dropped 1 base and J dropped 3 bases, with 13 bases sitting between them. The CDR3 loop is CASSQVSGYGYEQYF. The CDR3 nucleotides read TGCGCCAGCAGCCAAGTGTCCGGGTATGGCTACGAGCAGTACTTC.

V is TRBV2 and J is TRBJ2-7; D tentatively fits TRBD1 or TRBD2 (5 bases each). Germline V gene lookup returns CDR1 SNHLY and CDR2 FYNNEI. This CDR3 is 14 amino acids long. Trimming took 6 bases from V and 0 from J, leaving 12 bases between them. The CDR3 is CASSGRDRSYEQYF. CDR3 sequence (DNA): TGTGCCAGCAGCGGCCGGGACCGCTCCTACGAGCAGTACTTC.

The chain has TRBV30 and TRBJ1-1; unclear D gene. Germline V gene sequence: CDR1 GTSNPN, CDR2 SVGIG (reference sequence). Trimming removed 5 bases at V and 2 bases at J, with 9 bases between. CDR3 length: 12 amino acids. CDR3 sequence (DNA): TGTGCCTGGGTGGACGGTAACACTGAAGCTTTCTTT. Amino acid sequence: CAWVDGNTEAFF.

CDR3 region: CASSLGGGTGYYEQYF. CDR3 DNA: TGTGCCAGCAGCTTAGGGGGCGGGACAGGGTACTACGAGCAGTACTTC. The chain employs TRBV13 and TRBJ2-7; 9 positions agree with TRBD1. CDR3 length equals 16 residues. The ends lost 0 bases at V and 3 bases at J; junction bases unmatched: 6. The germline V gene has CDR1 PRHDT and CDR2 FYEKMQ (reference sequence).

CDR3 DNA: TGTGCCAGCAGCTTAGGGGATTTGAACACTGAAGCTTTCTTT. It yields the protein CASSLGDLNTEAFF. V and J are TRBV13 and TRBJ1-1; D remains unclear. The CDR3 extends over 14 amino acids. The germline gives CDR1 PRHDT, CDR2 FYEKMQ (reference sequence). With 0 bases removed from V and 0 bases from J, the gap between germline ends came to 5 bases.

The chain combines TRBV5-6 with TRBJ1-6; 7 bases agree with TRBD1. This CDR3 contains 12 residues. CDR1 and CDR2 from the germline V gene are SGHDT and YYEEEE. With 5 bases clipped from V and 7 bases from J, the junction kept 0 bases outside the gene matches. The CDR3 bases are TGTGCCAGCAGACAGGGGAATTCACCCCTCCACTTT. This encodes CASRQGNSPLHF.

For the CDR3, the DNA is TGCGCCAGCAGCCAACTCGGGGGCACTGAAGCTTTCTTT. Translating it yields CASSQLGGTEAFF. The chain has TRBV4-1 and TRBJ1-1; TRBD1 is a possible D gene (5 bases). The germline gives CDR1 MGHRA, CDR2 YSYEKL. V was pared by 2 bases and J by 4 bases, with 8 bases between. The CDR3 runs to 13 residues.

This clone was counted only a few times. J is TRBJ2-7 and V is TRBV4-3, with no clear D. V lost 0 bases and J 2 bases, leaving 11 bases between the germline ends. Germline V gene sequence: CDR1 LGHNA, CDR2 YSLEER. This CDR3 is built from 15 residues. CDR3 loop: CASSQDRSDTYEQYF. The DNA for the CDR3 is TGCGCCAGCAGCCAAGACCGCTCAGATACCTACGAGCAGTACTTC.

This chain links TRBV6-5 with TRBJ2-7, with 7 bases lining up with TRBD1. Germline CDR1 reads MNHEY; CDR2 reads SVGAGI. The CDR3 extends over 16 amino acids. The V gene end was trimmed by 0 bases and the J gene end by 1 base; junction bases not matched to a gene: 6. The CDR3 spells CASSYSTGHRSYEQYF. The CDR3 DNA reads TGTGCCAGCAGTTACTCGACAGGGCATAGGTCCTACGAGCAGTACTTC.

The chain employs TRBV10-3 and TRBJ1-2; TRBD1 matches at 7 bases. Germline CDR1 and CDR2: ENHRY and SYGVKD. Germline trimming cut 0 bases from V and 7 bases from J; bases unmatched to any gene: 11. The CDR3 is 16 amino acids. The DNA for the CDR3 is TGTGCCATCAGTGAGTCTGCGGACAGGTTCGGAGGTGGCTACACCTTC. Amino acid sequence: CAISESADRFGGGYTF.

The V and J genes are TRBV28 and TRBJ1-5; D uncertain. The CDR3 is 14 residues long. The germline CDR1 and CDR2 sequences are MDHEN and SYDVKM. The V end was cut by 1 base, the J end by 6 bases, with 10 bases between. CDR3 nucleotides: TGTGCCAGCAGTTTATCGGGGTTAAGTCAGCCCCAGCATTTT. It translates to CASSLSGLSQPQHF.

The chain has TRBV6-5 and TRBJ2-7; D gene ambiguous. Germline CDR1 reads MNHEY; CDR2 reads SVGAGI. V was trimmed by 5 bases and J by 5 bases, leaving 10 bases between them. The CDR3 is made up of 12 amino acids. DNA for the CDR3: TGTGCCAGCAGTCCTGCTGGGGACGAGCAGTACTTC. Protein product: CASSPAGDEQYF.

This clone was picked up a small number of times. The chain is built from TRBV29-1 and TRBJ1-2; tentatively, D is TRBD1 (6 bases). The V and J ends lost 5 bases and 2 bases respectively, with 12 bases between them. Germline V CDR1 and CDR2: SQVTM, ANQGSEA. This CDR3 comprises 13 residues. Here the CDR3 DNA reads TGCAGCGTTCCCCAGGGGACGAACTATGGCTACACCTTC. Residues: CSVPQGTNYGYTF.

V usage is TRBV9 and J usage is TRBJ2-3, with D possibly being TRBD2 (6 bases). CDR3 length: 14 amino acids. CDR1 and CDR2 (germline): SGDLS, YYNGEE. Trimming removed 2 bases at V and 4 bases at J, with 11 bases between. CDR3: CASSVKGGADTQYF. CDR3 nucleotides: TGTGCCAGCAGCGTCAAGGGAGGAGCAGATACGCAGTATTTT.

The chain joins TRBV25-1 to TRBJ2-1, with D possibly being TRBD2 (6 bases). The V end lost 3 bases, the J end lost 3 bases, and 12 bases lay between the germline ends. The CDR3 totals 15 residues. CDR1 is MGHDK, CDR2 SYGVNS, per germline. This chain's CDR3 is CASSDSGDFYNEQFF. DNA of the CDR3: TGTGCCAGCAGTGACTCGGGGGATTTCTACAATGAGCAGTTCTTC.

This clone has just a few counts. This chain uses TRBV11-2 with TRBJ1-1; D unresolved. The CDR3 spans 11 residues. Germline-derived CDR1 and CDR2 are SGHAT and FQNNGV. Trimming removed 4 bases at V and 10 bases at J, with 10 bases between. The CDR3 protein is CASSYPLGAFF. The CDR3 DNA reads as TGTGCCAGCAGCTATCCTTTAGGAGCTTTCTTT.